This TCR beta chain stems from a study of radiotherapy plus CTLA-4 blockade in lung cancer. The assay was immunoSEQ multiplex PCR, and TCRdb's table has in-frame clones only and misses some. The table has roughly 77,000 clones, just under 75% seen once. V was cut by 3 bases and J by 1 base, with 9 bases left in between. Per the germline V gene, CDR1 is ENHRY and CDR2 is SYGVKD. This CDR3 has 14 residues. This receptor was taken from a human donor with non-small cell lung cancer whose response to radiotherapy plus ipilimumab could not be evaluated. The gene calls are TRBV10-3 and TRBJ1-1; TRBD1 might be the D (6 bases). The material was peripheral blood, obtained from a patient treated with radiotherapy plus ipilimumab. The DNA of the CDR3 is TGTGCCATCAGTGATCCAGGGGAGAACACTGAAGCTTTCTTT. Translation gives CAISDPGENTEAFF.